This T cell receptor beta chain was identified in a study of CD8+CD57+ T cells in acquired aplastic anemia. About the research overall: Each DNA sample taken from sorted CD4+ and CD8+ cells came to 3 to 4 ug on average. General study results and limits: Researchers reported that CD8+ Simpson's diversity was not significantly different in patients versus controls. Patients had around 30 CD8+ CDR3 sequences in common with controls (the shared set).

Researchers used genomic DNA as the template to profile TCR beta VDJ and CDR3. MiXCR, applied by TCRdb to the reads, yields one record per CDR3 protein. In the table there are 150,000 to 200,000 distinct CDR3 sequences, 64% of which are singletons. This clonotype appeared many times. Its target is not known. V was cut by 4 bases and J by 6 bases, with 15 bases left in between. The V gene's germline CDR1 is SGHTA and CDR2 FQGTGA. The CDR3 consists of 14 residues. This rearrangement joins TRBV7-3 to TRBJ1-2; TRBD1 might be the D (6 bases). Sequenced material: sorted CD4+, CD8+, or CD8+CD57+ T cells (not recorded which) from PBMCs. The clonotype originates from a human donor with severe aplastic anemia or a healthy control (not recorded which). The CDR3 spells CASSSPGQPDGYTF. Written as DNA, the CDR3 is TGTGCCAGCAGCTCTCCCGGACAGCCCGATGGCTACACCTTC.